This T cell receptor beta chain was found in a study of blood T cell repertoires in COVID-19 (dated by TCRdb to 2020 to 2022). Background on the whole study: Collaborator samples came from the United States, Italy and Spain and covered acute and convalescent phases of COVID-19. Nearly every sample came with metadata listing a de-identified subject ID, COVID-19 status, age in years and sex. Where HLA class I and class II types were available, the types were taken from metadata supplied by the sample provider, not from assay-based typing. Subjects who had been exposed to COVID-19, were actively infected with it, or had recovered from it provided the deeply sampled blood TCRbeta repertoires that made up the dataset. The samples were drawn from two sources: the first 160 participants of the ongoing ImmuneRACE study, and 950 to 1,500 subjects contributed by 6 global collaborators. The repertoires were made available in a free public database intended to serve as a resource for research on the immune response to SARS-CoV-2. The material from the prospective study consisted of cDNA or gDNA derived from T cells, B-cell-depleted T cells, or PBMCs.

Reading the germline V gene gives CDR1 SGHVS and CDR2 FNYEAQ. There are 12 amino acids in the CDR3, from cysteine to phenylalanine inclusive. Only CDR3 DNA is held: 36 bases, read in frame from base 1. V and J are truncated by 1 base and 7 bases respectively, leaving an intervening sequence of 4 bases. The immunoSEQ Assay, a bias-controlled multiplex PCR, was used to amplify TCRbeta CDR3 regions from genomic DNA. From the authors' description of their analysis: The number of nucleated cells in each sample was estimated by amplification of reference gene primers within the assay. To quantify the absolute abundance of each unique TCRbeta CDR3 rearrangement, sequence reads were collapsed and filtered. For each sample, productive Simpson clonality was calculated as the square root of Simpson's diversity index over productive rearrangements. As stored in TCRdb, this immuneACCESS dataset retains in-frame rearrangements with V and J assigned. A fraction of the clones does not appear; measured against another copy, unresolved V genes explain less than half of the discrepancy, and the remainder lacks a known reason. The DNA gave D and trimming, while V, J and clone size come from that table. The sample contains about 480,000 clones, 88% of them found a single time. The ten most abundant clones make up around 1.9% of the sample.

The study at large found these results: The amount of clinical and demographic metadata varied by source and participant and was provided uncurated.

Worth noting for this clone: It lacks a known antigen. Base-call qualities are not available, and no considerably larger clone is one nucleotide away.

Participants in the prospective study were aged about 18 to 95 years, lived in 20 to 25 United States geographic areas, and enrolled through a virtual design. To assign participants to cohorts, the prospective study relied on clinical history that participants themselves reported in a screening survey and a study questionnaire. ImmuneRACE Cohort 3 recovered participants were defined by two consecutive negative NP/OP PCR tests, healthcare professional clearance, or symptom resolution. Mobile phlebotomists in the prospective study collected whole blood, serum and a nasopharyngeal or oropharyngeal swab from every participant. Additional blood draws and questionnaires over an approximately 2-month period could optionally be provided by prospective study participants. Before DNA extraction, prospective study blood samples were shipped either frozen or at room temperature.

The sample was PBMCs or T cells enriched from blood (not recorded which). Rearrangement joined TRBV7-6 to TRBJ2-2; too little of a D gene remains to name it. This receptor was taken from a middle-aged woman who had recovered from COVID-19. The nucleotide sequence is given as TGTGCCAGCAGCTTAGATCGCGGGGAGCTGTTTTTT. This encodes CASSLDRGELFF.